These 32 T cell receptor beta chains were all obtained from the same sample, sequenced in a study of T cells in Graves' hyperthyroidism and ophthalmopathy. Template material for amplifying TCR beta CDR3 regions consisted of RNA transcripts. In the first-round RT-PCR of the TCR CDR3, the HTBI primer set was used. TCRdb used MiXCR to reprocess the multiplex PCR reads, holding one entry per CDR3 protein. The data contain some 440,000 distinct CDR3 sequences, about a sixth of them singletons. Sequenced input: blood. Receptors were obtained from a woman under 30 with Graves' hyperthyroidism.

This clonotype occurred a few times. The chain has TRBV7-9 and TRBJ1-6; perhaps TRBD1 as D (6 bases). This CDR3 is 15 amino acids long. The germline V and J ends were trimmed by 1 base and 10 bases, with 14 bases remaining between them. In germline, CDR1 is SEHNR, CDR2 FQNEAQ (reference sequence). The CDR3 region has the DNA TGTGCCAGCAGCTTAGGAGGGGGGCCAGGGTCACCCCTCCACTTT. Translation: CASSLGGGPGSPLHF.

This clonotype has just one count. The chain joins TRBV9 to TRBJ1-1, with D tentatively TRBD1 (6 bases). The CDR3 contains 14 residues. Germline V gene sequence: CDR1 SGDLS, CDR2 YYNGEE. V lost 0 bases and J 4 bases, leaving 10 bases between the germline ends. DNA for the CDR3: TGTGCCAGCAGCGTAGAACAGGGCGTCACTGAAGCTTTCTTT. This translates into CASSVEQGVTEAFF.

At least ten counts were recorded for this clonotype. The V call is TRBV11-3, the J call TRBJ2-5; a possible D gene is TRBD1 (6 bases). The length of the CDR3 is 14 residues. With 4 bases removed from V and 5 bases from J, the gap between germline ends came to 14 bases. Germline CDR1 SGHNT, CDR2 YENEEA. In DNA form, the CDR3 reads TGTGCCAGCAGCTCCAATCCAGGGGCGGAGACCCAGTACTTC. This translates into CASSSNPGAETQYF.

A few counts support this clonotype. This chain joins TRBV5-1 and TRBJ2-3; the D gene could be TRBD1 or TRBD2 (6 bases each). Trimming removed 4 bases from V and 6 bases from J, with 15 bases in between. This CDR3 has 14 residues. Germline-derived CDR1 and CDR2 are SGHRS and YFSETQ. CDR3 nucleotides: TGCGCCAGCAGCCGGGGGCAGGATCGGGATACGCAGTATTTT. Translating gives CASSRGQDRDTQYF.

This clonotype occurred many times. The chain carries TRBV28 and TRBJ2-6; 8 bases align to TRBD1. Germline V gene lookup returns CDR1 MDHEN and CDR2 SYDVKM. This CDR3 has 16 amino acids. Trimming took 10 bases from V and 0 from J; bases not matched to a gene: 8. This chain's CDR3 is CATYRGFISGANVLTF. In nucleotides, the CDR3 is TGTGCCACATACAGGGGGTTCATCTCTGGGGCCAACGTCCTGACTTTC.

This clonotype was observed many times. The chain employs TRBV2 and TRBJ1-5; D unclear. Per the germline V gene, CDR1 is SNHLY and CDR2 is FYNNEI. CDR3 length equals 14 residues. The germline V and J ends were trimmed by 4 bases and 1 base, with 8 bases remaining between them. The CDR3: CASSGLGSNQPQHF. Here the CDR3 DNA reads TGTGCCAGCAGTGGGCTGGGGAGCAATCAGCCCCAGCATTTT.

Concerning this clonotype itself: A junction boundary mismatches the germline segment, possibly from a read error. V and J are TRBV19 and TRBJ2-7; 9 positions match TRBD1. This CDR3 is 14 amino acids long. Germline V gene sequence: CDR1 LNHDA, CDR2 SQIVND (reference sequence). As DNA, the CDR3 is TGTGCCAATAGTATTTCGGACAGGGGCTACGAGCAGTACTTC. Its protein product is CANSISDRGYEQYF.

This clonotype was seen repeatedly, ten times or more. V gene TRBV2 combines with J gene TRBJ2-5; 11 bases line up with TRBD2. The CDR3 extends over 15 amino acids. The germline V gene encodes CDR1 SNHLY and CDR2 FYNNEI. V lost 2 bases, J lost 5 bases, and 4 bases stayed unmatched. The CDR3 loop is CASSETSGGVETQYF. The CDR3 bases are TGTGCCAGCAGTGAAACTAGCGGGGGAGTCGAGACCCAGTACTTC. The full variable domain, its missing parts supplied by reference TRBV2 and TRBJ2-5, is EPEVTQTPSHQVTQMGQEVILRCVPISNHLYFYWYRQILGQKVEFLVSFYNNEISEKSEIFDDQFSVERPDGSNFTLKIRSTKLEDSAMYFCASSETSGGVETQYFGPGTRLLVL.

This chain links TRBV5-4 with TRBJ2-6; D is tentatively TRBD1 or TRBD2 (5 bases each). V lost 3 bases and J 4 bases, leaving 11 bases between the germline ends. Germline V gene sequence: CDR1 SGHNT, CDR2 YYREEE (reference sequence). This CDR3 region has 15 residues. CDR3 DNA: TGTGCCAGCAGCTGGAGAGGGGCCGGGGCCAACGTCCTGACTTTC. Translation: CASSWRGAGANVLTF.

This clonotype was seen ten or more times. V is TRBV7-3 and J is TRBJ2-1; D assignment may be TRBD1 or TRBD2 (5 bases each). Between the trimmed V and J ends, which lost 0 bases and 5 bases, there was a span of 14 bases. Germline V gene sequence: CDR1 SGHTA, CDR2 FQGTGA. The CDR3 is 16 residues long. The CDR3 DNA reads TGTGCCAGCAGCTTAACGGGGTACAGGCGGGACAATGAGCAGTTCTTC. Its translation: CASSLTGYRRDNEQFF. The entire variable domain, with the rest obtained from reference TRBV7-3 and TRBJ2-1, is as follows: GAGVSQTPSNKVTEKGKYVELRCDPISGHTALYWYRQSLGQGPEFLIYFQGTGAADDSGLPNDRFFAVRPEGSVSTLKIQRTERGDSAVYLCASSLTGYRRDNEQFFGPGTRLTVL.

This clonotype was observed a few times. The chain is built from TRBV7-6 and TRBJ2-5; unclear D gene. The CDR3 covers 15 residues. CDR1 is SGHVS, CDR2 FNYEAQ, per germline. Trimming pared 1 base from V and 0 bases from J, leaving 9 bases between. CDR3 in amino acids: CASSLGTGYQETQYF. Here the CDR3 DNA reads TGTGCCAGCAGCTTAGGGACCGGATACCAAGAGACCCAGTACTTC.

Many counts were recorded for this clonotype. The chain is built from TRBV5-8 and TRBJ1-5; 7 bases are shared with TRBD1. Losses at the gene ends were 3 bases for V and 4 bases for J; bases not matched to a gene: 13. The CDR3 extends over 17 amino acids. From germline, CDR1 is SGHTS and CDR2 YDEGEE. The CDR3 sequence is CASSSWDSHFTNQPQHF. The CDR3 nucleotides are TGTGCCAGCAGCTCCTGGGACAGCCATTTCACAAATCAGCCCCAGCATTTT.

This clonotype was seen a handful of times. CDR3 DNA sequence: TGTGCCAGTAGTATCGTCCCCGGACTCGGAAACACCATATATTTT. As protein: CASSIVPGLGNTIYF. V is TRBV19 and J is TRBJ1-3, with D hard to call. Looked up from germline, CDR1 is LNHDA and CDR2 is SQIVND (reference sequence). V dropped 3 bases and J dropped 4 bases, with 13 bases sitting between them. This CDR3 is 15 amino acids long.

On this clonotype itself: The limits of the CDR3 on the DNA are not certain, so only TCRdb's listed CDR3 is given. CDR3 in amino acids: CASSIYLCSVEAGREQYF. The genes are TRBV14 and TRBJ2-7; the D call TRBD2 from the table was never checked on the DNA. Germline V gene lookup returns CDR1 SGHDN and CDR2 FVKESK. The CDR3 has 18 amino acids, counting both end residues.

This clonotype was found many times. The chain joins TRBV2 to TRBJ2-1; 11 bases agree with TRBD1. The CDR3 runs 16 residues. Trimming removed 5 bases from V and 4 bases from J; junction bases left unmatched: 7. Germline V gene data show CDR1 as SNHLY and CDR2 as FYNNEI. The CDR3 DNA is TGTGCCAGCAGTTCCCCCGGGACAGGGGGTTACAATGAGCAGTTCTTC. Amino acids: CASSSPGTGGYNEQFF.

The rearrangement uses TRBV5-6 and TRBJ1-5, with D maybe TRBD1 (6 bases). The CDR3 contains 15 residues. In germline, CDR1 is SGHDT, CDR2 YYEEEE. Trimming took off 0 bases at V and 6 bases at J, with 13 bases between the two ends. The CDR3 nucleotides are TGTGCCAGCAGCTTGGGGGGGGGCACCCCTCAGCCCCAGCATTTT. As protein: CASSLGGGTPQPQHF. The variable domain in full, with the rest retrieved from reference TRBV5-6 and TRBJ1-5, is DAGVTQSPTHLIKTRGQQVTLRCSPKSGHDTVSWYQQALGQGPQFIFQYYEEEERQRGNFPDRFSGHQFPNYSSELNVNALLLGDSALYLCASSLGGGTPQPQHFGDGTRLSIL.

The table lists this clonotype with many counts. The chain carries TRBV20-1 and TRBJ1-2; D is possibly TRBD1 (6 bases). The CDR3 is 14 residues long. The germline CDR1 and CDR2 sequences are DFQATT and SNEGSKA (reference sequence). Trimming cost V 3 bases and J 0 bases, with 11 bases left between them. The chain's CDR3 is CSASVGAPNYGYTF. CDR3 coding DNA: TGCAGTGCTAGCGTGGGGGCCCCTAACTATGGCTACACCTTC.

This sequence joins TRBV20-1 and TRBJ2-3; TRBD2 agrees at 12 bases. Germline CDR1 is DFQATT and CDR2 is SNEGSKA (reference sequence). The CDR3 extends over 17 amino acids. Germline trimming cut 0 bases from V and 1 base from J; bases unmatched to any gene: 5. This chain's CDR3 is CSARDITSGGRTDTQYF. CDR3 bases: TGCAGTGCTAGAGATATTACTAGCGGGGGGCGCACAGATACGCAGTATTTT.

This clonotype showed up just a few times. The V call is TRBV6-2 or TRBV6-3, the J call TRBJ2-5; D perhaps matches TRBD2 (7 bases). Germline assignment: CDR1 MNHEY and CDR2 SVGEGT. This CDR3 comprises 17 residues. Between the trimmed V and J ends, which lost 2 bases and 1 base, there was a span of 17 bases. CDR3 coding DNA: TGTGCCAGCAGTTACGAGTGGGGGGGGGCGGGCCAAGAGACCCAGTACTTC. It is translated as CASSYEWGGAGQETQYF.

This clonotype was counted ten times or more. The CDR3 loop is CASSGPLAFGDVEGKNIQYF. The CDR3 DNA is TGTGCCAGCAGTGGGCCTCTCGCGTTTGGGGACGTCGAGGGCAAAAACATTCAGTACTTC. The chain uses TRBV2 and TRBJ2-4; possibly TRBD1 or TRBD2 for D (5 bases each). The germline CDR1 and CDR2 sequences are SNHLY and FYNNEI. The CDR3 is made up of 20 amino acids. With 4 bases removed from V and 3 bases from J, the gap between germline ends came to 28 bases.

This clonotype was counted only a few times. Just one base apart from a much larger clone, this may be a read error. The gene calls are TRBV20-1 and TRBJ2-1; 8 bases fit TRBD2. Per the germline V gene, CDR1 is DFQATT and CDR2 is SNEGSKA (reference sequence). The CDR3 is made up of 14 amino acids. This chain's CDR3 is CSAHSGASYNERFF. The CDR3 coding sequence is TGCAGTGCTCATAGCGGGGCCTCCTACAATGAGCGGTTCTTC.

This clonotype was seen ten or more times. The chain combines TRBV20-1 with TRBJ2-1, with 14 nucleotides matching TRBD2. Germline V gene sequence: CDR1 DFQATT, CDR2 SNEGSKA (reference sequence). This CDR3 contains 16 residues. The ends lost 6 bases at V and 1 base at J; junction bases unmatched: 5. The CDR3 is CSAGTSGSWSYNEQFF. In DNA, the CDR3 is TGCAGTGCCGGGACTAGCGGGAGCTGGTCCTACAATGAGCAGTTCTTC.

This clonotype was observed at least ten times. The chain joins TRBV6-1 to TRBJ2-7; TRBD2 matches 9 bases. CDR1 and CDR2 (germline): MNHNS, SASEGT. The CDR3 covers 13 residues. V dropped 9 bases and J dropped 8; count of bases not matched to a gene: 11. The CDR3 protein is CASNSGRNDKQYF. The DNA for the CDR3 is TGTGCCAGTAACAGCGGGAGGAACGATAAGCAGTACTTC.

Comment on this clonotype: A read error may be the cause here, since a much bigger clone is one base away. A read error is likely, as this CDR3 ends without the conserved phenylalanine or tryptophan. V and J are TRBV29-1 and TRBJ2-3; unclear D gene. Trimming pared 8 bases from V and 0 bases from J, leaving 15 bases between. Germline V gene lookup returns CDR1 SQVTM and CDR2 ANQGSEA. This CDR3 contains 14 residues. The DNA of the CDR3 is TGCAGCTTTCAAGCTCAATTTAGCACAGATACGCAGTATCTT. It yields the protein CSFQAQFSTDTQYL.

This clonotype was detected only a few times. J is TRBJ2-3 and V is TRBV18; the D call may be TRBD1 or TRBD2 (5 bases each). The CDR3 runs to 16 residues. Per germline, CDR1 KGHSH and CDR2 LQKENI. Deletions cut 6 bases from V and 2 bases from J, with 18 bases between. The CDR3 here is CASSPTGAVLTDTQYF. For the CDR3, the DNA is TGTGCCAGCTCGCCTACCGGGGCAGTACTCACAGATACGCAGTATTTT.

The J gene is TRBJ2-3, the V gene TRBV4-2, with TRBD2 identical over 9 bases. This CDR3 is 16 amino acids long. With 0 bases clipped from V and 4 bases from J, the junction kept 5 bases outside the gene matches. Germline CDR1 and CDR2: LGHNA and YNFKEQ. The CDR3 bases are TGTGCCAGCAGCCAAGAGGGGGCTAGCGGGGCAGATACGCAGTATTTT. Amino acid sequence: CASSQEGASGADTQYF.

This clonotype has just a few counts. The rearrangement links TRBV25-1 to TRBJ1-4, with D tentatively TRBD1 (6 bases). Trimming removed 1 base from V and 1 base from J, with 16 bases in between. CDR1 MGHDK and CDR2 SYGVNS come from the germline V gene. CDR3 length: 18 residues. CDR3 residues: CASSEWKVGARTNEKLFF. CDR3 DNA: TGTGCCAGCAGTGAATGGAAGGTGGGGGCACGAACTAATGAAAAACTGTTTTTT.

There are many counts of this clonotype. This rearrangement joins TRBV7-2 to TRBJ1-5; 8 nucleotides agree with TRBD1. The germline V gene encodes CDR1 SGHTA and CDR2 FQGNSA. The length of the CDR3 is 16 residues. The V segment lost 3 bases and the J segment 3 bases; nucleotides outside the gene matches: 7. Here the CDR3 reads CASSFHSRGPNQPQHF. The CDR3 bases are TGTGCCAGCAGCTTCCACTCCAGGGGGCCCAATCAGCCCCAGCATTTT.

This clonotype was recorded at least ten times. CDR3 region: CASSPAGTSGVREQYF. CDR3 in DNA: TGTGCCAGCTCCCCGGCTGGGACTAGCGGGGTCCGCGAGCAGTACTTC. The gene calls are TRBV18 and TRBJ2-7; 13 bases fit TRBD2. The junction had 11 bases not matched to a gene; V was cut back by 6 bases and J by 6 bases. The CDR3 has 16 amino acids. Germline assignment: CDR1 KGHSH and CDR2 LQKENI.

This clonotype was recorded many times. This chain links TRBV2 with TRBJ1-2; D uncertain. The germline V and J ends were trimmed by 1 base and 2 bases, with 2 bases remaining between them. Germline-derived CDR1 and CDR2 are SNHLY and FYNNEI. There are 12 residues in the CDR3. The CDR3 DNA reads TGTGCCAGCAGTGAAGGGAACTATGGCTACACCTTC. As protein: CASSEGNYGYTF.

This chain links TRBV7-4 with TRBJ2-5; D is perhaps TRBD1 or TRBD2 (6 bases each). The V end was cut by 6 bases, the J end by 5 bases, with 13 bases between. CDR3 size: 13 residues. Germline V gene data show CDR1 as SGHVT and CDR2 as SQSDAQ. CDR3 in amino acids: CASSQGGYETQYF. CDR3 DNA sequence: TGTGCCAGCAGTCAAGGGGGGTATGAGACCCAGTACTTC.

This clonotype was seen many times. The rearrangement uses TRBV5-4 and TRBJ1-1; TRBD1 matches 7 bases. The CDR3 is made up of 15 amino acids. The V and J ends lost 1 base and 1 base, in that order; junction bases with no gene match: 4. Per the germline V gene, CDR1 is SGHNT and CDR2 is YYREEE (reference sequence). CDR3 residues: CASSLRQGPNTEAFF. The CDR3 DNA reads TGTGCCAGCAGCTTGAGACAGGGACCGAACACTGAAGCTTTCTTT.